This T cell receptor (beta chain) was documented in a study of CD8 T cells in ankylosing spondylitis. Germline CDR1 SGHTS, CDR2 YDEGEE. Trimming removed 2 bases from V and 4 bases from J; junction bases left unmatched: 6. The CDR3 is made up of 15 amino acids. Quantitative molecular-barcoded 5'-RACE generated the TCR beta libraries. One entry per CDR3 protein, called by TCRdb with MiXCR from the 5' RACE reads. The table includes a few hundred thousand distinct CDR3 sequences, around 24% detected once. This clonotype came up a few times. Its antigen is not known. Points from the study as a whole: In peripheral blood, disease-linked CD8+ clones occurred at relatively low frequencies. The authors reported significant enrichment of disease-linked clones in matched ankylosing spondylitis synovial fluid. Several highly homologous variants made up a TCR beta motif, and this motif appeared characteristic of ankylosing spondylitis blood.

The source is a male donor with ankylosing spondylitis. The chain uses TRBV5-8 and TRBJ1-1; TRBD1 matches at 9 bases. The sample was blood, either unsorted or a sorted T cell fraction (not recorded which). In nucleotides, the CDR3 is TGTGCCAGCAGCTTCCGGACAGGGGCAGGCACTGAAGCTTTCTTT. Translated, it gives CASSFRTGAGTEAFF.